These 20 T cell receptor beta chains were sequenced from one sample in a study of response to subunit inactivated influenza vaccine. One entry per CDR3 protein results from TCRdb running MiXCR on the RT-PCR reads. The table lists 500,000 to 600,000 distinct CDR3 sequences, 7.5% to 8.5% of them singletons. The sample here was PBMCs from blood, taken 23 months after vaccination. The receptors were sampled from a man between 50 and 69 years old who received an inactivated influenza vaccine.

CDR3 coding DNA: TGTGCCAGCAGCCCTAGGTTGGTAGCGGGAGGCGGGAGTAATGAGCAGTTCTTC. This encodes CASSPRLVAGGGSNEQFF. The genes are TRBV6-1 and TRBJ2-1, with 10 bases lining up with TRBD2. The junction had 18 bases not matched to a gene; V was cut back by 6 bases and J by 7 bases. Germline loops: CDR1 MNHNS, CDR2 SASEGT. The CDR3 has 18 amino acids.

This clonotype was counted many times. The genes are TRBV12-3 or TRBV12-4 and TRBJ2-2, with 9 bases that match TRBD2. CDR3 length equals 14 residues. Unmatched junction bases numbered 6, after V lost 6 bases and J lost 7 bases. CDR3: CASSQGLAIGELFF. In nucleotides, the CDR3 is TGTGCCAGCAGCCAGGGACTAGCTATCGGGGAGCTGTTTTTT.

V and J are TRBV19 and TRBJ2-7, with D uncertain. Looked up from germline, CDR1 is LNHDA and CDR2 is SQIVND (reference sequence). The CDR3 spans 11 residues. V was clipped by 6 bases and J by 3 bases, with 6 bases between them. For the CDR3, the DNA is TGTGCCAGTAGAGACCGCTACGAGCAGTACTTC. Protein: CASRDRYEQYF.

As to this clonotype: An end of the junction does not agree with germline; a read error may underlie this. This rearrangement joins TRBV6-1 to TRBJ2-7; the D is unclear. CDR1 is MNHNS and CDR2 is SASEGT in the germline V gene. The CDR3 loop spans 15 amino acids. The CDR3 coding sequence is TGTGCCTGCAGTGAAATTGGTAGCAGTAAGCACGAGCAGTACTTC. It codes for CACSEIGSSKHEQYF.

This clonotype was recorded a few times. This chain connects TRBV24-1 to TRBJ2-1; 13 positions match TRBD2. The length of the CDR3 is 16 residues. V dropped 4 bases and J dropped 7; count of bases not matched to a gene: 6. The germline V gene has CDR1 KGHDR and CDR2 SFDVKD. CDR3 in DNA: TGTGCCACCAGTGACACTAGCGGGAGGGCCACTAATGAGCAGTTCTTC. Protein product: CATSDTSGRATNEQFF.

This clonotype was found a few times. CDR3 region: CSARTGGLSYEQYF. The CDR3 DNA reads as TGCAGTGCTAGGACGGGAGGCCTCTCCTACGAGCAGTACTTC. The rearrangement links TRBV20-1 to TRBJ2-7; TRBD2 aligns across 7 bases. This CDR3 contains 14 residues. Trimming removed 3 bases from V and 0 bases from J; junction bases left unmatched: 5. Germline V gene sequence: CDR1 DFQATT, CDR2 SNEGSKA (reference sequence).

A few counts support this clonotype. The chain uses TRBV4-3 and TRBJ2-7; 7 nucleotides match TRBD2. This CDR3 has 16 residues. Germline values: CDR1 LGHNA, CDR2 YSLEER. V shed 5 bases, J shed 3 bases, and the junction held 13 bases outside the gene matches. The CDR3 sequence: CASSGRWGGDLYEQYF. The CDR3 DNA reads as TGCGCCAGCAGCGGGCGGTGGGGAGGGGACCTCTACGAGCAGTACTTC.

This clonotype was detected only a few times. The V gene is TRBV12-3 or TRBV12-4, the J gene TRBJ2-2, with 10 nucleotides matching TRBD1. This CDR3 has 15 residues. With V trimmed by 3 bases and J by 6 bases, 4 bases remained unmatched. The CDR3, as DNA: TGTGCCAGCAGTTTGTGGACAGGGGGGTCCGGGGAGCTGTTTTTT. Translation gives CASSLWTGGSGELFF.

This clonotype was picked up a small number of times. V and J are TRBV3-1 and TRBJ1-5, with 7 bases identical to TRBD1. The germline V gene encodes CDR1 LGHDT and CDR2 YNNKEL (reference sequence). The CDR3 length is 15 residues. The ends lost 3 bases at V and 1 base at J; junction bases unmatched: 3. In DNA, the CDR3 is TGTGCCAGCAGCCATGGACAGGCCAGCAATCAGCCCCAGCATTTT. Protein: CASSHGQASNQPQHF. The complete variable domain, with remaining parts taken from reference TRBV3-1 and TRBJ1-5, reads DTAVSQTPKYLVTQMGNDKSIKCEQNLGHDTMYWYKQDSKKFLKIMFSYNNKELIINETVPNRFSPKSPDKAHLNLHINSLELGDSAVYFCASSHGQASNQPQHFGDGTRLSIL.

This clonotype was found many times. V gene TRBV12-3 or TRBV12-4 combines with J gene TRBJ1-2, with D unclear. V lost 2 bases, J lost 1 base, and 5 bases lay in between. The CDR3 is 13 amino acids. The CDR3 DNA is TGTGCCAGCAGTTTATACAATAACTATGGCTACACCTTC. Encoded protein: CASSLYNNYGYTF.

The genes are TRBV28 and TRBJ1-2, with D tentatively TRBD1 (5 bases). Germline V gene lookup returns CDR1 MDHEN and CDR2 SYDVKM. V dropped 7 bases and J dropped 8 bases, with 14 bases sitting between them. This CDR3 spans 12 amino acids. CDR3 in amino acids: CASTSGVIGYTF. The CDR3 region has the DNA TGTGCCAGCACCTCGGGGGTAATAGGCTACACCTTC.

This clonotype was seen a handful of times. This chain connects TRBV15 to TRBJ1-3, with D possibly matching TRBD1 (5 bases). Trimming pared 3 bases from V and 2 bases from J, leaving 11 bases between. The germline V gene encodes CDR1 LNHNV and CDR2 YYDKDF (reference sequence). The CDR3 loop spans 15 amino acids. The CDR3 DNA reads TGTGCCACCAGCAGGGATCGGGGGACTGGAAACACCATATATTTT. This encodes CATSRDRGTGNTIYF.

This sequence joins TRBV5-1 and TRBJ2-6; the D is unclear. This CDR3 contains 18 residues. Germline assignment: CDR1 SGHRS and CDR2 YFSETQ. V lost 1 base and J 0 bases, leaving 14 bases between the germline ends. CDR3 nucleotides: TGCGCCAGCAGCTTGTCTGTCGGCAGCATCTCTGGGGCCAACGTCCTGACTTTC. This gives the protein CASSLSVGSISGANVLTF.

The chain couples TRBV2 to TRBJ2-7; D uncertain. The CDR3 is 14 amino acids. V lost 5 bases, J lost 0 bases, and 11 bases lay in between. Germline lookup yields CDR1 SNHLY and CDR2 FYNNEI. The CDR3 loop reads CASSPSETSYEQYF. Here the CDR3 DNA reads TGTGCCAGCAGTCCTTCTGAAACCTCCTACGAGCAGTACTTC.

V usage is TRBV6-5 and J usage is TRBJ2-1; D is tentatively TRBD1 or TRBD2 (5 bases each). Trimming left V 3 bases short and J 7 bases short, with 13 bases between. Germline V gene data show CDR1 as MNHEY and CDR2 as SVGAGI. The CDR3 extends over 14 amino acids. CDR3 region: CASSYDSWGNEQFF. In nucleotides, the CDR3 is TGTGCCAGCAGTTATGATTCCTGGGGGAATGAGCAGTTCTTC.

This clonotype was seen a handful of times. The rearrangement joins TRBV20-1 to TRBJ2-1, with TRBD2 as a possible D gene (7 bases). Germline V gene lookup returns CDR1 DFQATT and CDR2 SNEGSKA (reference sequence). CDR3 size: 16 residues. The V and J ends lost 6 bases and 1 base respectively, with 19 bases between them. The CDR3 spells CSAKSSGGGSYNEQFF. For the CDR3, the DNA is TGCAGTGCCAAATCTAGCGGAGGGGGGTCCTACAATGAGCAGTTCTTC.

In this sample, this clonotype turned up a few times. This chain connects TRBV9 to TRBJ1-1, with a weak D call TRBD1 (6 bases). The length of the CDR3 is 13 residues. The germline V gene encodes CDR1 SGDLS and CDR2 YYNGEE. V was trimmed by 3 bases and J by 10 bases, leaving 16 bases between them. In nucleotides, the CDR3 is TGTGCCAGCAGCGCAGAAACAGGGACCCGAGCTTTCTTT. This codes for CASSAETGTRAFF. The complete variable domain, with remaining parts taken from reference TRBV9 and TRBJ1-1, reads DSGVTQTPKHLITATGQRVTLRCSPRSGDLSVYWYQQSLDQGLQFLIQYYNGEERAKGNILERFSAQQFPDLHSELNLSSLELGDSALYFCASSAETGTRAFFGQGTRLTVV.

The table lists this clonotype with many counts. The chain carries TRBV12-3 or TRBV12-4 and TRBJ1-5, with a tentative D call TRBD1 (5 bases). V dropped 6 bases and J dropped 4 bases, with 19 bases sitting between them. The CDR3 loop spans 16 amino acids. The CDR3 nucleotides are TGTGCCAGCAGCTCCTGGGGGGGGGTAGGTAATCAGCCCCAGCATTTT. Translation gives CASSSWGGVGNQPQHF.

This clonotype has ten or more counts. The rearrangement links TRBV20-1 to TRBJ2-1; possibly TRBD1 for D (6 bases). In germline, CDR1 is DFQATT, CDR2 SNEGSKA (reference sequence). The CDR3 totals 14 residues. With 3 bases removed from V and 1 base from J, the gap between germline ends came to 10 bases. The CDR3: CSASSGTSYNEQFF. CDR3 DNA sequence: TGCAGTGCTAGTTCGGGGACATCCTACAATGAGCAGTTCTTC.

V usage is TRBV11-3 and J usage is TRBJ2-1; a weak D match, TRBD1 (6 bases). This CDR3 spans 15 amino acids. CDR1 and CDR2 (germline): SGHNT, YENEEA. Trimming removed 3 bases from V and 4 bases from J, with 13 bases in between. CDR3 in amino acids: CASSFRTESYNEQFF. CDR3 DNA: TGTGCCAGCAGCTTCAGGACAGAGAGTTACAATGAGCAGTTCTTC. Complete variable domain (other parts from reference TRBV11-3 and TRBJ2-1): EAGVVQSPRYKIIEKKQPVAFWCNPISGHNTLYWYLQNLGQGPELLIRYENEEAVDDSQLPKDRFSAERLKGVDSTLKIQPAELGDSAVYLCASSFRTESYNEQFFGPGTRLTVL.